This TCR beta chain comes out of a study of cytotoxic CD8 clonotypes in ibrutinib-treated CLL. As for the study in general: The study included around twelve relapsed/refractory and over 14 treatment-naive patients; 17 to 18 had IGHV unmutated disease. After median about 71 months, about 14 stayed in remission, around twelve progressed; responses roughly 25 partial, 2 complete.

The assay was immunoSEQ multiplex PCR, and TCRdb's table has in-frame clones only and misses some. The repertoire consists of roughly 130,000 clones, with 79% occurring once and the leading ten covering about 13%. The CDR3 runs 13 residues. Trimming took off 5 bases at V and 2 bases at J, with 9 bases between the two ends. The germline V gene has CDR1 LNHDA and CDR2 SQIVND (reference sequence). The specimen was PBMCs, collected after 12 months of ibrutinib treatment. The J gene is TRBJ1-1, the V gene TRBV19; D is unresolved. This TCR derives from a human donor with chronic lymphocytic leukemia. Written as DNA, the CDR3 is TGTGCCAGTAGTCAGGATCCTAACACTGAAGCTTTCTTT. It encodes CASSQDPNTEAFF.